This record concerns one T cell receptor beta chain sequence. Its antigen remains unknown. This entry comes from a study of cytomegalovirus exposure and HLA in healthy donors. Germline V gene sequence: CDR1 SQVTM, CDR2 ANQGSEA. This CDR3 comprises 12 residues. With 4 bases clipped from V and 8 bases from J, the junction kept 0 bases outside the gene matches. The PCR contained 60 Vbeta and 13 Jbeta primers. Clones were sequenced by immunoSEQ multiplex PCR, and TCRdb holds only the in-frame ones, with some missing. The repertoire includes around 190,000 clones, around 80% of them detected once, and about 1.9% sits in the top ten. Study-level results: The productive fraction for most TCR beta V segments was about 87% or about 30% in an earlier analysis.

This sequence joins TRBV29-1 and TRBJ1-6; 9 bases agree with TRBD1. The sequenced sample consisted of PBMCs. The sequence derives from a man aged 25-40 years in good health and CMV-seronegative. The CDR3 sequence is CSVGTGDSPLHF. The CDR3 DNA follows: TGCAGCGTTGGGACAGGGGATTCACCCCTCCACTTT.